The 5 T cell receptor beta chains below all came from one sample that was sequenced in a study of technical replicates of blood from a handful of donors. The table came from immunoSEQ multiplex PCR; TCRdb's copy has only in-frame clones and leaves some out. The sample has just over 75,000 clones; 85% to 95% are singletons. Specimen: T cells isolated from PBMCs. These receptors were collected from a human donor in good health.

J is TRBJ1-2 and V is TRBV7-6; unclear D gene. With 1 base removed from V and 0 bases from J, the gap between germline ends came to 9 bases. CDR1 and CDR2 (germline): SGHVS, FNYEAQ. The CDR3 contains 15 residues. CDR3 sequence: CASSLGREANYGYTF. CDR3 in DNA: TGTGCCAGCAGCTTAGGACGGGAGGCTAACTATGGCTACACCTTC.

The rearrangement joins TRBV21-1 to TRBJ1-2; the table names TRBD1, a call not compared with the DNA. TRBV21-1 is classified as a pseudogene. The CDR3 contains 12 residues. Written as DNA, the CDR3 is TGTGCCAGCAGAGGGACAGTCTATGGCTACACCTTC. Translating it yields CASRGTVYGYTF.

This rearrangement joins TRBV27 to TRBJ2-1; 11 bases agree with TRBD2. The CDR3 runs 15 residues. J was trimmed by 4 bases and V by 6 bases; bases with no gene match: 5. Germline CDR1 MNHEY, CDR2 SMNVEV (reference sequence). CDR3 DNA sequence: TGTGCCAGCAGCCAGGGACTAGCGGTTTACAATGAGCAGTTCTTC. Translation gives CASSQGLAVYNEQFF.

The genes are TRBV5-6 and TRBJ2-1, with 7 bases that match TRBD2. V dropped 7 bases and J dropped 6; count of bases not matched to a gene: 10. The CDR3 runs 14 residues. Germline V gene lookup returns CDR1 SGHDT and CDR2 YYEEEE. CDR3 in amino acids: CASGIGTTANEQFF. CDR3 in DNA: TGTGCCAGCGGGATCGGGACTACAGCCAATGAGCAGTTCTTC.

The V and J genes are TRBV28 and TRBJ2-7; 7 nucleotides line up with TRBD1. The CDR3 extends over 15 amino acids. CDR1 and CDR2 (germline): MDHEN, SYDVKM. V gave up 2 bases and J gave up 1 base; unmatched junction bases: 5. The CDR3 here is CASSLGDRPSYEQYF. The CDR3 DNA reads as TGTGCCAGCAGTTTAGGGGACAGACCATCCTACGAGCAGTACTTC.